This is a list of T cell receptor beta chains from one sample in a study of T cell changes during pregnancy in multiple sclerosis. Libraries were prepared by immunoSEQ multiplex PCR; TCRdb keeps only in-frame clonotypes and omits some of them. The data contain approximately 18,000 clones, just under 85% of them singletons. This specimen was CD8+ T cells from peripheral blood mononuclear cells, taken in the second trimester of pregnancy. These receptors all come from a female donor in good health, enrolled as a control in a pregnancy study. Each CDR3 is given with its conserved first and last residue. A D gene is named only where the DNA matches it firmly. Expanded clones get a size class; other rows say once, few or many, or leave the size out.

clone_size: -; j_call: TRBJ2-7; d_call: TRBD1; v_call: TRBV27; cdr3_aa: CASSLGQGIEQYF; cdr3_nt: TGTGCCAGCAGTTTGGGACAGGGCATCGAGCAGTACTTC
clone_size: -; j_call: TRBJ2-3; d_call: TRBD1; v_call: TRBV27; cdr3_aa: CASSLMAGTGDEDTQYF; cdr3_nt: TGTGCCAGCAGTTTAATGGCCGGGACAGGGGACGAAGATACGCAGTATTTT
clone_size: -; j_call: TRBJ1-2; d_call: -; v_call: TRBV28; cdr3_aa: CASSNTGANYGYTF; cdr3_nt: TGTGCCAGCAGCAACACCGGGGCTAACTATGGCTACACCTTC
clone_size: -; j_call: TRBJ2-5; d_call: -; v_call: TRBV19; cdr3_aa: CASSEGLETQYF; cdr3_nt: TGTGCCAGTAGTGAGGGCCTAGAGACCCAGTACTTC
clone_size: -; j_call: TRBJ1-4; d_call: TRBD1; v_call: TRBV6-1; cdr3_aa: CASKPGQGNEKLFF; cdr3_nt: TGTGCCAGCAAACCGGGACAGGGAAATGAAAAACTGTTTTTT
clone_size: -; j_call: TRBJ2-1; d_call: -; v_call: TRBV27; cdr3_aa: CASSLSGEPYNEQFF; cdr3_nt: TGTGCCAGCAGTTTATCGGGAGAGCCCTACAATGAGCAGTTCTTC
clone_size: -; j_call: TRBJ2-7; d_call: TRBD1; v_call: TRBV7-9; cdr3_aa: CASSHPRDRVHYEQYF; cdr3_nt: TGTGCCAGCAGCCACCCCCGGGACAGGGTTCACTACGAGCAGTACTTC
clone_size: -; j_call: TRBJ2-1; d_call: TRBD1; v_call: TRBV30; cdr3_aa: CAWSVQGQGAYNEQFF; cdr3_nt: TGTGCCTGGAGTGTACAGGGACAGGGAGCCTACAATGAGCAGTTCTTC
clone_size: -; j_call: TRBJ1-4; d_call: TRBD1; v_call: TRBV9; cdr3_aa: CASSGGTGTAWGEKLFF; cdr3_nt: TGTGCCAGCAGCGGGGGGACAGGGACAGCCTGGGGTGAAAAACTGTTTTTT
clone_size: -; j_call: TRBJ2-3; d_call: -; v_call: TRBV9; cdr3_aa: CASSVASADTQYF; cdr3_nt: TGTGCCAGCAGCGTAGCCTCCGCAGATACGCAGTATTTT
clone_size: -; j_call: TRBJ2-1; d_call: -; v_call: TRBV18; cdr3_aa: CASRLSDSHSRYNEQFF; cdr3_nt: TGTGCCAGCCGTTTATCTGATTCCCACAGCCGGTACAATGAGCAGTTCTTC
clone_size: -; j_call: TRBJ1-2; d_call: -; v_call: TRBV7-6; cdr3_aa: CASSSSGGNYGYTF; cdr3_nt: TGTGCCAGCAGCTCTTCGGGGGGTAACTATGGCTACACCTTC
clone_size: -; j_call: TRBJ1-3; d_call: -; v_call: TRBV4-2; cdr3_aa: CASSPKTTPGNTIYF; cdr3_nt: TGTGCCAGCAGCCCAAAGACAACTCCCGGAAACACCATATATTTT
clone_size: -; j_call: TRBJ2-7; d_call: TRBD1; v_call: TRBV19; cdr3_aa: CASSPARGRAYEQYF; cdr3_nt: TGTGCCAGTAGTCCGGCGAGGGGGCGCGCCTACGAGCAGTACTTC
clone_size: -; j_call: TRBJ2-3; d_call: -; v_call: TRBV5-1; cdr3_aa: CASSLLQGSTDTQYF; cdr3_nt: TGCGCCAGCAGCTTGTTGCAGGGTAGCACAGATACGCAGTATTTT
clone_size: -; j_call: TRBJ1-2; d_call: TRBD1; v_call: TRBV5-5; cdr3_aa: CASSSTGRGYGYTF; cdr3_nt: TGTGCCAGCAGCTCGACAGGGAGAGGCTATGGCTACACCTTC
clone_size: -; j_call: TRBJ2-1; d_call: TRBD2; v_call: TRBV6-4; cdr3_aa: CASSESSGGNNEQFF; cdr3_nt: TGTGCCAGCAGTGAATCTAGCGGGGGGAACAATGAGCAGTTCTTC
clone_size: -; j_call: TRBJ1-1; d_call: TRBD1; v_call: TRBV9; cdr3_aa: CASSARDRGRGTEAFF; cdr3_nt: TGTGCCAGCAGCGCCCGGGACAGGGGGCGTGGGACTGAAGCTTTCTTT
clone_size: -; j_call: TRBJ2-1; d_call: -; v_call: TRBV27; cdr3_aa: CASSDSSYNEQFF; cdr3_nt: TGTGCCAGCAGTGACAGCTCCTACAATGAGCAGTTCTTC
clone_size: -; j_call: TRBJ2-5; d_call: -; v_call: TRBV11-2; cdr3_aa: CASSYGGPLIETQYF; cdr3_nt: TGTGCCAGCAGCTACGGGGGGCCGTTAATAGAGACCCAGTACTTC
clone_size: -; j_call: TRBJ2-3; d_call: TRBD2; v_call: TRBV7-2; cdr3_aa: CASSLTSGGADTQYF; cdr3_nt: TGTGCCAGCAGCTTGACTAGCGGGGGGGCAGATACGCAGTATTTT
clone_size: -; j_call: TRBJ1-1; d_call: -; v_call: TRBV5-6; cdr3_aa: CASSPQGLTEAFF; cdr3_nt: TGTGCCAGCAGCCCACAGGGTTTGACTGAAGCTTTCTTT
clone_size: -; j_call: TRBJ1-1; d_call: TRBD1; v_call: TRBV29-1; cdr3_aa: CSVGQGVENTEAFF; cdr3_nt: TGCAGCGTGGGACAGGGGGTTGAGAACACTGAAGCTTTCTTT
clone_size: few; j_call: TRBJ2-6; d_call: -; v_call: TRBV12-5; cdr3_aa: CASGIDGISGANVLTF; cdr3_nt: TGTGCTAGTGGGATTGACGGGATCTCTGGGGCCAACGTCCTGACTTTC
clone_size: -; j_call: TRBJ1-1; d_call: TRBD1; v_call: TRBV6-5; cdr3_aa: CASHQGGTEAFF; cdr3_nt: TGTGCCAGCCATCAGGGGGGCACTGAAGCTTTCTTT
clone_size: -; j_call: TRBJ2-3; d_call: -; v_call: TRBV27; cdr3_aa: CASSLGEFSDTQYF; cdr3_nt: TGTGCCAGCAGTTTAGGGGAGTTCTCAGATACGCAGTATTTT
clone_size: -; j_call: TRBJ1-1; d_call: TRBD1; v_call: TRBV27; cdr3_aa: CASSSTGGGYTEAFF; cdr3_nt: TGTGCCAGCAGTTCTACAGGGGGCGGTTACACTGAAGCTTTCTTT
clone_size: -; j_call: TRBJ2-7; d_call: -; v_call: TRBV10-1; cdr3_aa: CASGVGQRLYEQYF; cdr3_nt: TGCGCCAGCGGGGTGGGTCAGCGGCTTTACGAGCAGTACTTC
clone_size: -; j_call: TRBJ1-2; d_call: -; v_call: TRBV7-4; cdr3_aa: CASRGDTTLSSYGYTF; cdr3_nt: TGTGCCAGCAGGGGGGACACCACCCTGTCTTCCTATGGCTACACCTTC
clone_size: -; j_call: TRBJ1-4; d_call: TRBD1; v_call: TRBV30; cdr3_aa: CAWTHRGPNEKLFF; cdr3_nt: TGTGCCTGGACCCACAGGGGGCCTAATGAAAAACTGTTTTTT
clone_size: -; j_call: TRBJ2-6; d_call: TRBD1; v_call: TRBV9; cdr3_aa: CASDRGSGANVLTF; cdr3_nt: TGTGCCAGCGACAGGGGCTCTGGGGCCAACGTCCTGACTTTC
clone_size: -; j_call: TRBJ2-7; d_call: TRBD1; v_call: TRBV27; cdr3_aa: CASREYRGRYEQYF; cdr3_nt: TGTGCCAGCAGGGAATACAGGGGTCGGTACGAGCAGTACTTC
clone_size: few; j_call: TRBJ2-1; d_call: TRBD2; v_call: TRBV7-2; cdr3_aa: CASSLGFSVAGSGEQFF; cdr3_nt: TGTGCCAGCAGCTTAGGGTTTTCGGTAGCGGGGTCGGGTGAGCAGTTCTTC
clone_size: -; j_call: TRBJ2-1; d_call: TRBD2; v_call: TRBV30; cdr3_aa: CAWSATSGDNEQFF; cdr3_nt: TGTGCCTGGAGTGCCACTAGCGGCGACAATGAGCAGTTCTTC
clone_size: -; j_call: TRBJ2-7; d_call: TRBD1; v_call: TRBV5-8; cdr3_aa: CASSLFGTGSSYEQYF; cdr3_nt: TGTGCCAGCAGCTTGTTCGGGACAGGGAGCTCCTACGAGCAGTACTTC
clone_size: -; j_call: TRBJ1-4; d_call: TRBD1; v_call: TRBV28; cdr3_aa: CASSFTGDNEKLFF; cdr3_nt: TGTGCCAGCTCTTTTACAGGGGATAATGAAAAACTGTTTTTT
clone_size: -; j_call: TRBJ2-1; d_call: TRBD2; v_call: TRBV4-3; cdr3_aa: CASSHVRLAGGCDEQFF; cdr3_nt: TGCGCCAGCAGCCACGTCAGACTAGCGGGGGGATGTGATGAGCAGTTCTTC
clone_size: -; j_call: TRBJ2-1; d_call: -; v_call: TRBV19; cdr3_aa: CASSIRGGLDNEQFF; cdr3_nt: TGTGCCAGTAGTATAAGGGGAGGTTTGGACAATGAGCAGTTCTTC
clone_size: -; j_call: TRBJ1-1; d_call: -; v_call: TRBV15; cdr3_aa: CATSEGWYTEAFF; cdr3_nt: TGTGCCACCAGCGAGGGTTGGTACACTGAAGCTTTCTTT
clone_size: -; j_call: TRBJ2-5; d_call: -; v_call: TRBV20-1; cdr3_aa: CSASHQYF; cdr3_nt: TGCAGTGCTAGTCACCAGTACTTC
clone_size: -; j_call: TRBJ2-2; d_call: -; v_call: TRBV5-4; cdr3_aa: CASSLRGNTGELFF; cdr3_nt: TGTGCCAGCAGCTTGCGGGGGAACACCGGGGAGCTGTTTTTT
clone_size: -; j_call: TRBJ1-4; d_call: -; v_call: TRBV15; cdr3_aa: CATSERQATNEKLFF; cdr3_nt: TGTGCCACCAGCGAAAGACAAGCAACTAATGAAAAACTGTTTTTT
clone_size: -; j_call: TRBJ1-1; d_call: TRBD1; v_call: TRBV27; cdr3_aa: CASSHRDRSASTEAFF; cdr3_nt: TGTGCCAGCAGTCACCGGGACAGGAGCGCTAGCACTGAAGCTTTCTTT
clone_size: -; j_call: TRBJ2-1; d_call: -; v_call: TRBV11-2; cdr3_aa: CASSLGSMWRGSYNEQFF; cdr3_nt: TGTGCCAGCAGCTTAGGTAGTATGTGGCGGGGTTCCTACAATGAGCAGTTCTTC
clone_size: medium-sized; j_call: TRBJ1-4; d_call: -; v_call: TRBV4-2; cdr3_aa: CASSQGPLGPSDEKLFF; cdr3_nt: TGTGCCAGCAGCCAAGGTCCGCTGGGGCCTTCAGATGAAAAACTGTTTTTT
clone_size: -; j_call: TRBJ1-2; d_call: -; v_call: TRBV19; cdr3_aa: CASSSRGGVYRYTF; cdr3_nt: TGTGCCAGTAGTTCCCGGGGCGGGGTGTATCGCTACACCTTC
clone_size: -; j_call: TRBJ2-1; d_call: TRBD1; v_call: TRBV18; cdr3_aa: CASSPGQGAPNEQFF; cdr3_nt: TGTGCCAGCTCACCAGGACAGGGGGCGCCCAATGAGCAGTTCTTC
clone_size: -; j_call: TRBJ1-5; d_call: TRBD1; v_call: TRBV5-5; cdr3_aa: CASSWTGGYDQPQHF; cdr3_nt: TGTGCCAGCAGTTGGACAGGGGGCTATGATCAGCCCCAGCATTTT
clone_size: -; j_call: TRBJ2-7; d_call: -; v_call: TRBV15; cdr3_aa: CATSIRPGISSYEQYF; cdr3_nt: TGTGCCACCAGCATCAGGCCGGGGATTAGCTCCTACGAGCAGTACTTC
clone_size: once; j_call: TRBJ1-6; d_call: -; v_call: TRBV4-3; cdr3_aa: CASSQEGSGTNSPLHF; cdr3_nt: TGCGCCAGCAGCCAAGAGGGCAGTGGGACAAATTCACCCCTCCACTTT
clone_size: -; j_call: TRBJ1-6; d_call: TRBD1; v_call: TRBV4-3; cdr3_aa: CASSQAGTGDSPLHF; cdr3_nt: TGCGCCAGCAGCCAGGCCGGGACAGGGGACTCACCCCTCCACTTT
clone_size: -; j_call: TRBJ2-3; d_call: -; v_call: TRBV15; cdr3_aa: CATSRDRGSPSTDTQYF; cdr3_nt: TGTGCCACCAGCAGAGATAGGGGGAGCCCCTCCACAGATACGCAGTATTTT